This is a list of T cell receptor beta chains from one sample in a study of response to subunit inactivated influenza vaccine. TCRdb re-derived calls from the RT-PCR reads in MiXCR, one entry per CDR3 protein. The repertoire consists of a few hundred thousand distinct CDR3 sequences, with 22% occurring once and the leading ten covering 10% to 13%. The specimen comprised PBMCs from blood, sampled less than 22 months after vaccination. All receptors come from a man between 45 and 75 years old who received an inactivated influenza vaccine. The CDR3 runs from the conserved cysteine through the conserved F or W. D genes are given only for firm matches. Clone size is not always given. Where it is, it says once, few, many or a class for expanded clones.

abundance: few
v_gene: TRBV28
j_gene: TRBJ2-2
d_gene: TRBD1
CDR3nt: TGTGCCAGCAGTTTGATACAGGGGGCCGGGGAGCTGTTTTTT
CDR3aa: CASSLIQGAGELFF

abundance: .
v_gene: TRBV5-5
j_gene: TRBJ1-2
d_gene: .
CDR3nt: TGTGCCAGCAGCTCCGGGATTGACTATGGCTACACCTTC
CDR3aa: CASSSGIDYGYTF

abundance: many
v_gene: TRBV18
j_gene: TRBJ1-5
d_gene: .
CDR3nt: TGTGCCAGCTCACCGGCCTTAAATCAGCCCCAGCATTTT
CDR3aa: CASSPALNQPQHF

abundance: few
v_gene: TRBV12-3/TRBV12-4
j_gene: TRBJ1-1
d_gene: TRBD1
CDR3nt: TGTGCCAGCAGACGAACAGGGGGAGAGGACACTGAAGCTTTCTTT
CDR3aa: CASRRTGGEDTEAFF

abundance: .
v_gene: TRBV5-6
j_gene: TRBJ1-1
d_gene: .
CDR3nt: TGTGCCAGCAGCTTGTGGACCGGGCCAAACACTGAAGCTTTCTTT
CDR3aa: CASSLWTGPNTEAFF

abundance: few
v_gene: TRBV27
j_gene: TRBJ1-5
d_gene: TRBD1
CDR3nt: TGTGCCAGCAGACGGACAGGGAGCAATCAGCCCCAGCATTTT
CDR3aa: CASRRTGSNQPQHF

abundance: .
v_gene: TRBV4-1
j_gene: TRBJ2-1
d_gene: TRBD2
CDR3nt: TGCGCCAGCAGCCAAGAGGGGGGACTAGGAGTTGGTGAGCAGTTCTTC
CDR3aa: CASSQEGGLGVGEQFF

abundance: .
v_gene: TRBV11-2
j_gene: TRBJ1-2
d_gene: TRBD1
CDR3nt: TGTGCCAGCAGATATAGTGGACAGGGGTATGGGAGCTACACCTTC
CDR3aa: CASRYSGQGYGSYTF

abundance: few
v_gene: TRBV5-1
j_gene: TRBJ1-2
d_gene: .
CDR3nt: TGCGCCAGCAGCTCGCAGGGGAGTGATGGCTACACCTTC
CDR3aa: CASSSQGSDGYTF

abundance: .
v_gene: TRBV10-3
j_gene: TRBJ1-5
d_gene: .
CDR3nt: TGTGCCATCAGTGATGGTGGGCAGCCCCAGCATTTT
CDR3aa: CAISDGGQPQHF

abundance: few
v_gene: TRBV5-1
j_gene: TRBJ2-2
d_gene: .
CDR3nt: TGCGCCACCGGGGACTCCCTAACCGGGGAGCTGTTTTTT
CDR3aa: CATGDSLTGELFF

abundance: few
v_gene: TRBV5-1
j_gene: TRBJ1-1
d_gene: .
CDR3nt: TGCGCCAGCAGCTTGAGTGGACTGGGAAGGGAAGAAGCTTTCTTT
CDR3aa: CASSLSGLGREEAFF

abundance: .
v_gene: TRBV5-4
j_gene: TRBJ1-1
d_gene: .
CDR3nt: TGTGCCAGCAGCCGAACGGGAAGACTTGACTCTGAAGCTTTCTTT
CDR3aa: CASSRTGRLDSEAFF

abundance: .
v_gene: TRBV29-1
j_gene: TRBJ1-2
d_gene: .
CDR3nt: TGCAGCGGGGGAGCGAGAGAGGATGGCTACACCTTC
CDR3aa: CSGGAREDGYTF

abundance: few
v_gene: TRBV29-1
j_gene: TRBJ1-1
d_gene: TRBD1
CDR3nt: TGCAGCGCAGCGGACAGGGGCGGAACTGAAGCTTTCTTT
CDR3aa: CSAADRGGTEAFF

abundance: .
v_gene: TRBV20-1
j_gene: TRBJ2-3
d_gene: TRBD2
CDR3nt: TGCAGTGCTAGGACTAGCGGGATCCCAGATACGCAGTATTTT
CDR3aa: CSARTSGIPDTQYF

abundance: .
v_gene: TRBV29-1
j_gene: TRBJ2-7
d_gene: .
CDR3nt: TGCAGCGTTGAAGACCCCGGAAGGAGGGAGCAGTACTTC
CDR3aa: CSVEDPGRREQYF

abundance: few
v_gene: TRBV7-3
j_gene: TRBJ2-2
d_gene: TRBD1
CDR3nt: TGTGCCAGCAGCCAGGACAGGGCCACCGGGGAGCTGTTTTTT
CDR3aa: CASSQDRATGELFF